The 12 T cell receptor beta chains below all came from one sample that was sequenced in a study of vaccination effects on CD4 cells after COVID-19 (dated by TCRdb to 2021 to 2024). These receptors have no known antigen. To identify antigen-specific CD4+ T cell clonotypes by their expansion, the ViraFEST assay first stimulated PBMC with viral peptide pools and then applied TCR sequencing. After less than eleven days of culture, CD4+ T cells were isolated with the EasySep CD4+ T cell isolation kit. Each participant received two doses of an mRNA SARS-CoV-2 vaccine, either BNT162b2 or mRNA-1273. Receptor amplification or capture employed the immunoSEQ multiplex PCR assay. Not all clones reach the TCRdb copy of this immuneACCESS table, which keeps in-frame sequences only. Checked studies attribute under half of the gap to unresolved V genes and leave the rest unexplained. The table for this sample lists some 30,000 clones; 83% of them were counted only once. Clones ranked in the top ten supply approximately 1.4% of the sample.

The sequenced sample was CD4+ T cells from PBMCs cultured with HCoV-NL63 spike peptides, obtained after COVID-19 vaccination. The label giving this sample's cell subset or site can be read as: HCoV-NL63 spike overlapping peptide pool stimulation. These receptors were collected from a human donor who received a COVID-19 vaccine. Some clones in this sample may be carry-over from other donors' samples.

The chain employs TRBV4-3 and TRBJ2-3; D might be TRBD1 (5 bases). The CDR3 sequence is 14 residues long. V lost 0 bases and J lost 4, with 8 bases in between. Looked up from germline, CDR1 is LGHNA and CDR2 is YSLEER. DNA for the CDR3: TGCGCCAGCAGCCAAGATCCAGGGCCAGATACGCAGTATTTT. Amino acids: CASSQDPGPDTQYF.

This sequence joins TRBV29-1 and TRBJ2-2; weak D call: TRBD1 (6 bases). Trimming took 3 bases from V and 5 from J, leaving 10 bases between them. CDR1 is SQVTM, CDR2 ANQGSEA, per germline. The CDR3 spans 13 residues. This CDR3 is CSVDGGGTGELFF. The CDR3 bases are TGCAGCGTTGATGGGGGCGGAACCGGGGAGCTGTTTTTT.

The V gene is TRBV5-1, the J gene TRBJ2-2, with 11 bases identical to TRBD1. This CDR3 is built from 15 residues. Trimming at V came to 3 bases and at J to 5 bases, leaving 3 bases not matched to a gene. Germline V gene lookup returns CDR1 SGHRS and CDR2 YFSETQ. CDR3 DNA sequence: TGCGCCAGCAGCTGGACAGGGGGCCGGACCGGGGAGCTGTTTTTT. This sequence encodes CASSWTGGRTGELFF.

This chain connects TRBV30 to TRBJ1-2; D gene ambiguous. Germline V gene lookup returns CDR1 GTSNPN and CDR2 SVGIG (reference sequence). V shed 2 bases and J shed 3 bases, with 4 bases lying between them. The CDR3 spans 11 residues. CDR3 loop: CAWSRYYGYTF. In nucleotides, the CDR3 is TGTGCCTGGAGTCGGTACTATGGCTACACCTTC.

This clone has only a few counts. The chain links TRBV6-5 to TRBJ2-6; TRBD1 aligns across 7 bases. The CDR3 loop spans 14 amino acids. Per the germline V gene, CDR1 is MNHEY and CDR2 is SVGAGI. After removal of 11 bases from V and 0 bases from J, the junction contained 4 bases not matched to a gene. Here the CDR3 reads CAGQVSSGANVLTF. The CDR3 DNA is TGTGCCGGACAGGTGAGCTCTGGGGCCAACGTCCTGACTTTC.

This clone was recorded a few times. This chain uses TRBV10-1 with TRBJ2-3, with D maybe TRBD1 (5 bases). In germline, CDR1 is WNHNN, CDR2 SYGVQD (reference sequence). With 5 bases removed from V and 5 bases from J, the gap between germline ends came to 11 bases. This CDR3 is built from 13 residues. CDR3 residues: CASSNQGIDTQYF. The CDR3 DNA reads TGCGCCAGCAGTAACCAGGGAATAGATACGCAGTATTTT.

The table lists this clone with a few counts. The CDR3 DNA reads TGTGCCAGCAGCTGGAAACAGGGGGCGAGCAATCAGCCCCAGCATTTT. This encodes CASSWKQGASNQPQHF. The V and J genes are TRBV7-8 and TRBJ1-5, with 9 bases identical to TRBD1. The V and J ends lost 4 bases and 1 base, in that order; junction bases with no gene match: 5. The CDR3 length is 16 residues. Germline V gives CDR1 SGHVS, CDR2 FQNEAQ.

This rearrangement joins TRBV6-2 or TRBV6-3 to TRBJ2-7; 7 nucleotides match TRBD1. This CDR3 is 12 amino acids long. Germline-derived CDR1 and CDR2 are MNHEY and SVGEGT. V was pared by 6 bases and J by 6 bases, with 5 bases of the junction left unmatched. The CDR3 region is CASSLQGTEQYV. CDR3 DNA: TGTGCCAGCAGCTTACAGGGGACCGAGCAGTACGTC.

The gene calls are TRBV7-8 and TRBJ2-7; unclear D gene. V was clipped by 2 bases and J by 1 base, with 9 bases between them. Germline loops: CDR1 SGHVS, CDR2 FQNEAQ. The CDR3 spans 14 residues. Written as DNA, the CDR3 is TGTGCCAGCAGCTTAAGGGTTGGATCCTACGAGCAGTACGTC. Translated: CASSLRVGSYEQYV.

This rearrangement joins TRBV18 to TRBJ1-4, with D unresolved. V gave up 2 bases and J gave up 4 bases, with 8 bases separating them. Germline V gene data show CDR1 as KGHSH and CDR2 as LQKENI. CDR3 length: 14 residues. CDR3 in amino acids: CASSPRALNEKLFF. CDR3 bases: TGTGCCAGCTCACCAAGGGCACTTAATGAAAAACTGTTTTTT. Full variable domain (missing parts from reference TRBV18 and TRBJ1-4): NAGVMQNPRHLVRRRGQEARLRCSPMKGHSHVYWYRQLPEEGLKFMVYLQKENIIDESGMPKERFSAEFPKEGPSILRIQQVVRGDSAAYFCASSPRALNEKLFFGSGTQLSVL.

The chain joins TRBV6-6 to TRBJ2-3; the match to TRBD1 covers 8 bases. V lost 4 bases to trimming and J lost 10 bases; unmatched junction nucleotides: 4. This CDR3 contains 12 residues. Germline values: CDR1 MNHNY, CDR2 SVGAGI (reference sequence). CDR3 sequence (DNA): TGTGCCAGCAGTTTCGGACAGGGCGCGCAGTATTTT. It encodes CASSFGQGAQYF.

The chain employs TRBV3-1 (or the pseudogene TRBV3-2) and TRBJ2-3, with TRBD2 matching over 10 bases. CDR3 length: 17 amino acids. With V trimmed by 3 bases and J by 0 bases, 6 bases remained unmatched. Germline lookup yields CDR1 LGHDT and CDR2 YNNKEL (reference sequence). CDR3 nucleotide sequence: TGTGCCAGCAGCCACCTCAGCGGGGGGGCGAGCACAGATACGCAGTATTTT. Residues: CASSHLSGGASTDTQYF.